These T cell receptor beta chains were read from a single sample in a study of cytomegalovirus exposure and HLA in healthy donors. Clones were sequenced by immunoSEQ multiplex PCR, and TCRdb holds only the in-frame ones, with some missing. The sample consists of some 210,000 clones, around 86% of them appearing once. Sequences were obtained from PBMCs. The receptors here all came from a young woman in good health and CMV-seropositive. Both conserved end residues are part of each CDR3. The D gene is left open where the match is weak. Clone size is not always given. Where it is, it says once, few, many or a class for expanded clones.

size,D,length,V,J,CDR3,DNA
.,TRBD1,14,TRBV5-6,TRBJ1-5,CASSQNRGMQPQHF,TGTGCCAGCAGCCAAAACAGGGGTATGCAGCCCCAGCATTTT
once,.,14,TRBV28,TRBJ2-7,CASSQVSPAYEQYF,TGTGCCAGCAGTCAGGTTTCTCCTGCCTACGAGCAGTACTTC
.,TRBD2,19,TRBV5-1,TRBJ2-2,CASSPGLAGVGSNTGELFF,TGCGCCAGCAGCCCGGGACTAGCGGGAGTGGGCTCGAACACCGGGGAGCTGTTTTTT
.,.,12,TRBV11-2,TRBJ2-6,CASSLVGGVLTF,TGTGCCAGCAGCTTGGTCGGGGGCGTCCTGACTTTC
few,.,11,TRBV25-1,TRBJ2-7,CASSATAEQYF,TGTGCCAGCAGTGCGACAGCGGAGCAGTACTTC
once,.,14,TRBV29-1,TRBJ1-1,CSVVPRAAITEAFF,TGCAGCGTTGTCCCCAGGGCTGCAATCACTGAAGCTTTCTTT
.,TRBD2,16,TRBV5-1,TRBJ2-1,CASSLGTSGSYNEQFF,TGCGCCAGCAGCTTGGGGACTAGCGGGTCCTACAATGAGCAGTTCTTC
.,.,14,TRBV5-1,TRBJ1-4,CASSLEGLNEKLFF,TGCGCCAGCAGCTTGGAGGGGCTTAATGAAAAACTGTTTTTT
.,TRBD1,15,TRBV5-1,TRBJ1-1,CASSATTGVNTEAFF,TGCGCCAGCAGCGCCACCACAGGGGTGAACACTGAAGCTTTCTTT
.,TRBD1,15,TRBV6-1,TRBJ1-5,CASSIRTGINQPQHF,TGTGCCAGTTCTATTAGGACAGGAATCAATCAGCCCCAGCATTTT